These T cell receptor beta chains were read from a single sample in a study of OX40 agonist ivuxolimab in advanced cancers. The data were produced by immunoSEQ multiplex PCR, yet TCRdb's version contains in-frame clones alone and is incomplete. The sample lists about 77,000 clones; around 83% were seen once. The source material was CD4+ or CD8+ T cells sorted from blood, sampled in a trial of the OX40 agonist ivuxolimab. The source is an adult with an advanced solid tumor such as melanoma, head and neck, liver or kidney cancer. Both conserved end residues are part of each CDR3.

>TRBV5-1|TRBJ1-6
CASSLALGGGNSPLHF
>TRBV28|TRBJ1-5
CASSFGLTGQPQHF
>TRBV4-3|TRBJ1-2
CASSQEGQRGGYTF
>TRBV25-1|TRBJ1-4
CASSEPGGYKLFF
>TRBV27|TRBJ2-2
CASRRTGGTGELFF
>TRBV4-1|TRBJ2-7
CASSQGDGTPNEQYF
>TRBV27|TRBJ2-1
CASRGQVGSGGGNEQFF
>TRBV30|TRBJ2-1
CAWSSGEQFF
>TRBV11-3|TRBJ1-2
CASSLEARANYGYTF
>TRBV27|TRBJ1-5
CASSPTDLMGPSWDQPQHF
>TRBV11-3|TRBJ1-4
CASSSRLGGEKLFF
>TRBV28|TRBJ2-2
CASSRRGSTGELFF
>TRBV19|TRBJ2-2
CASRPTTISGRAPGELFF
>TRBV7-9|TRBJ2-1
CASSSRTGWGEQFF
>TRBV6-1|TRBJ2-2
CASRVRGNTGELFF
>TRBV5-1|TRBJ1-1
CASSRADRPNTEAFF
>TRBV5-1|TRBJ2-5
CASSLGSTGLQETQYF
>TRBV6-5|TRBJ1-2
CASSPQRGIYGYTF
>TRBV25-1|TRBJ2-5
CASSAPGQLRETQYF
>TRBV14|TRBJ2-2
CASSQWSGNTGELFF
>TRBV5-4|TRBJ2-1
CASSFPGRVNEQFF
>TRBV4-1|TRBJ1-1
CASSQVFGRGNTEAFF
>TRBV5-4|TRBJ2-3
CASSAARGGGTDTQYF
>TRBV29-1|TRBJ2-1
CSVKGQGSNEQFF
>TRBV6-5|TRBJ1-6
CASSGQLLNSPLHF
>TRBV7-6|TRBJ1-1
CASTLDRNTEAFF
>TRBV5-4|TRBJ2-3
CASRSGVGSGQYF
>TRBV9|TRBJ1-1
CASSVGLNQNTEAFF
>TRBV4-1|TRBJ1-1
CASSQVTGGMNTEAFF
>TRBV2|TRBJ2-1
CASTGLVGPYNEQFF
>TRBV6-1|TRBJ1-1
CASSEVKARAFF
>TRBV6-1|TRBJ2-7
CASSVGWTGYEQYF
>TRBV7-2|TRBJ2-7
CASSFSRTSYEQYF
>TRBV7-2|TRBJ2-7
CASTPRPGGDEQYF
>TRBV11-2|TRBJ2-7
CASSFLQRYEQYF
>TRBV10-2|TRBJ1-1
CASSEPRQVSEAFF
>TRBV13|TRBJ2-7
CASRRLAGGPYEQYF
>TRBV7-9|TRBJ1-4
CASSLQGTAGEKLFF
>TRBV12-5|TRBJ2-1
CASGGLAGENEQFF
>TRBV5-1|TRBJ1-2
CASSLAGEVYGYTF
>TRBV12-5|TRBJ2-3
CASGLGTGFGTQYF
>TRBV9|TRBJ2-1
CASSASGTPYNEQFF
>TRBV5-8|TRBJ1-1
CASSLGARWNTEAFF
>TRBV4-1|TRBJ2-7
CASSQPTSGRTYEQYF
>TRBV6-5|TRBJ1-5
CASKKGTGWNQPQHF
>TRBV4-2|TRBJ1-6
CASSAAEDSDYNSPLHF
>TRBV29-1|TRBJ2-6
CSVARDIDSGANVLTF
>TRBV4-1|TRBJ2-5
CASSLRGGETQYF
>TRBV5-8|TRBJ2-3
CASSLLAGGTDTQYF
>TRBV29-1|TRBJ2-4
CSGTDSLRNIQYF
>TRBV5-6|TRBJ2-1
CASSSDFRDRGYNEQFF